The present entry profiles one T cell receptor beta chain with its context. The antigen is unknown. The data derive from a study of T cells after yellow fever vaccination. Overall study results and limits: Abundant clonotypes from the bulk population could get into FACS-sorted repertoires as contaminants. A small proportion of clonotypes was detected in both the CD4 and CD8 compartments.

UMIs and a universal primer site were added when TCR cDNA was made by 5'RACE template switching. TCRdb reanalysed the 5' RACE reads using MiXCR and keeps one entry per CDR3 protein. The repertoire holds about 360,000 distinct CDR3 sequences, about 6% seen once, with 14% to 15% in the top ten. With V trimmed by 0 bases and J by 7 bases, 3 bases remained unmatched. The CDR3 is made up of 14 amino acids. Looked up from germline, CDR1 is MNHEY and CDR2 is SMNVEV (reference sequence). The clonotype was recovered from a young man who received the YFV17D yellow fever vaccine. The V gene is TRBV27, the J gene TRBJ2-1; the match to TRBD2 covers 7 bases. Sequenced material: PBMCs, taken 5 days after the yellow fever booster vaccination. In nucleotides, the CDR3 is TGTGCCAGCAGTTTATCGCCACTAGCGAATGAGCAGTTCTTC. Translation gives CASSLSPLANEQFF.